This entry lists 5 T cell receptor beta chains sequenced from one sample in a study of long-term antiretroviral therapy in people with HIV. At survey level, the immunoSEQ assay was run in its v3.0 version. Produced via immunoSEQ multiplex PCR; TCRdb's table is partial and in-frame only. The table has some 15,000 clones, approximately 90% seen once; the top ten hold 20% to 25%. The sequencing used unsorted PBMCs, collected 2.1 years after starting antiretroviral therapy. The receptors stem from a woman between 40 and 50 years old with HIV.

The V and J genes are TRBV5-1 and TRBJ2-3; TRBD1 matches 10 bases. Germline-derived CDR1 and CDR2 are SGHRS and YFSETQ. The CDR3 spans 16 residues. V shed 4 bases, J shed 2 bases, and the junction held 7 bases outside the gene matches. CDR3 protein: CASSPGQGTLTDTQYF. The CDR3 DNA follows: TGCGCCAGCAGCCCGGGACAGGGGACCCTCACAGATACGCAGTATTTT.

The CDR3 coding sequence is TGTGCCAGCAGCTTGGAGACAGAAAAGCAGTACTTC. Its protein is CASSLETEKQYF. The chain joins TRBV5-5 to TRBJ2-7; D possibly corresponds to TRBD1 (5 bases). Germline CDR1 and CDR2: SGHKS and YYEKEE (reference sequence). Trimming took off 0 bases at V and 8 bases at J, with 9 bases between the two ends. The CDR3 has 12 amino acids.

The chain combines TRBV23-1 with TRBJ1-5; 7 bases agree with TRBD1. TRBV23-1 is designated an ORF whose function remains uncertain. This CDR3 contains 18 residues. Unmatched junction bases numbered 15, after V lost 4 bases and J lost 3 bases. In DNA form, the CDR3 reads TGCGCCAGCAGTCCAGAGGTAGAAGAGACAGGGCCCAATCAGCCCCAGCATTTT. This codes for CASSPEVEETGPNQPQHF.

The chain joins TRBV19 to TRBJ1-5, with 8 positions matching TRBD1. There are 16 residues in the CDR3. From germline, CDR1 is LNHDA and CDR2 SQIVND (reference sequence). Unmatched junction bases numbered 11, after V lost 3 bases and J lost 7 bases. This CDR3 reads CASSMGQEGAGQPQHF. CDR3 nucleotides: TGTGCCAGTAGTATGGGACAGGAGGGGGCCGGGCAGCCCCAGCATTTT.

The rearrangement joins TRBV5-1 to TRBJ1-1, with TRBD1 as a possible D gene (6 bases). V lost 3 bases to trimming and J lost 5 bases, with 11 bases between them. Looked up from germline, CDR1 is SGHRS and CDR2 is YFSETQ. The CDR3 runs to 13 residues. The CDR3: CASSSQGFTEAFF. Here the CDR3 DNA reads TGCGCCAGCAGCTCGCAGGGGTTTACTGAAGCTTTCTTT.